The 25 T cell receptor beta chains listed next were all sequenced from one sample in a study of Ad26.COV2.S vaccination and SARS-CoV-2 variants. Treatment noted: some 20 received Ad26.COV2.S at low or high dose, single or two shots; several received placebo; per-sample allocation not given. After the first vaccine or placebo injection, samples were drawn on day 63. The assay was immunoSEQ multiplex PCR, and TCRdb's table has in-frame clones only and misses some. The profile shows about 410,000 clones, roughly nine tenths of them singletons. Sequencing was performed on peripheral blood, taken in a trial of Ad26.COV2.S vaccine versus placebo. These receptors all stem from a person between 18 and 60 years old who received the Ad26.COV2.S COVID-19 vaccine or a placebo.

The chain joins TRBV27 to TRBJ2-5, with TRBD2 matching over 8 bases. The CDR3 has 15 residues. The V and J ends lost 1 base and 4 bases, in that order; junction bases with no gene match: 5. The germline CDR1 and CDR2 sequences are MNHEY and SMNVEV (reference sequence). CDR3 coding DNA: TGTGCCAGCAGTTTATTCACGGGGGGGTTAGAGACCCAGTACTTC. Translation: CASSLFTGGLETQYF.

This clone was counted a few times. The chain is built from TRBV30 and TRBJ1-4, with D possibly being TRBD1 (5 bases). Germline V gene sequence: CDR1 GTSNPN, CDR2 SVGIG (reference sequence). V shed 0 bases and J shed 5 bases, with 7 bases lying between them. The CDR3 contains 13 residues. The DNA for the CDR3 is TGTGCCTGGAGTGTACAGGAAAATGAAAAACTGTTTTTT. The encoded protein is CAWSVQENEKLFF.

This chain uses TRBV23-1 with TRBJ1-4; 7 bases are a match to TRBD1. TRBV23-1 is labeled an ORF, and its function is uncertain. Trimming cost V 7 bases and J 8 bases; bases outside gene matches: 10. This CDR3 spans 14 amino acids. CDR3 in DNA: TGCGCCAGCACCCTAGGGAGGGGGCGGGAAAAACTGTTTTTT. Protein: CASTLGRGREKLFF.

This chain joins TRBV4-1 and TRBJ2-7; 8 nucleotides line up with TRBD2. Germline CDR1 MGHRA, CDR2 YSYEKL. This CDR3 comprises 15 residues. V trimming: 4 bases; J trimming: 2 bases; junction bases outside the gene matches: 7. The CDR3 DNA reads TGCGCCAGCAGCCGGGAGCGGGGGAGAGCCTACGAGCAGTACTTC. The encoded protein is CASSRERGRAYEQYF.

This clone was seen only once. The chain carries TRBV7-2 and TRBJ1-4; 8 bases align to TRBD1. CDR3 length: 15 residues. Unmatched junction bases numbered 7, after V lost 2 bases and J lost 8 bases. Germline CDR1 is SGHTA and CDR2 is FQGNSA. The CDR3 sequence: CASSLSRTGNEKLFF. DNA for the CDR3: TGTGCCAGCAGCTTAAGTCGGACAGGGAACGAAAAACTGTTTTTT. Based on the CDR3 plus reference TRBV7-2 and TRBJ1-4, the full variable domain is GAGVSQSPSNKVTEKGKDVELRCDPISGHTALYWYRQSLGQGLEFLIYFQGNSAPDKSGLPSDRFSAERTGGSVSTLTIQRTQQEDSAVYLCASSLSRTGNEKLFFGSGTQLSVL.

V and J are TRBV19 and TRBJ2-3, with 8 bases that match TRBD2. The CDR3 is 18 amino acids. V lost 5 bases and J lost 3; bases outside the gene matches: 16. Germline-derived CDR1 and CDR2 are LNHDA and SQIVND (reference sequence). The CDR3, as DNA: TGTGCCAGTAGTTCCGCTACCGTTCGGGGGGGGTCGACAGATACGCAGTATTTT. Encoded protein: CASSSATVRGGSTDTQYF.

The chain carries TRBV3-1 (or the pseudogene TRBV3-2) and TRBJ1-4; a possible D gene is TRBD1 (5 bases). V lost 4 bases and J 5 bases, leaving 17 bases between the germline ends. Germline V gene data show CDR1 as LGHDT and CDR2 as YNNKEL (reference sequence). The CDR3 extends over 16 amino acids. The CDR3 reads CASSPQGAFANEKLFF. CDR3 DNA: TGTGCCAGCAGCCCACAAGGGGCATTCGCGAATGAAAAACTGTTTTTT.

This chain's CDR3 is CASSLGAGRTYEQYF. In DNA form, the CDR3 reads TGTGCCAGCAGTTTAGGGGCAGGGCGGACCTACGAGCAGTACTTC. This chain uses TRBV27 with TRBJ2-7, with a tentative D call TRBD1 (5 bases). V lost 2 bases and J 2 bases, leaving 13 bases between the germline ends. The CDR3 is 15 residues long. The V gene's germline CDR1 is MNHEY and CDR2 SMNVEV (reference sequence).

This chain connects TRBV5-8 to TRBJ1-1; D is possibly TRBD1 (5 bases). The CDR3 contains 15 residues. The germline gives CDR1 SGHTS, CDR2 YDEGEE. Trimming left V 3 bases short and J 3 bases short, with 15 bases between. The CDR3 DNA is TGTGCCAGCAGCTATTCAAGTGGGGGGGACACTGAAGCTTTCTTT. This gives the protein CASSYSSGGDTEAFF.

The rearrangement joins TRBV5-1 to TRBJ2-1; D is unresolved. Germline CDR1 SGHRS, CDR2 YFSETQ. CDR3 length: 12 residues. The V end was cut by 7 bases, the J end by 4 bases, with 9 bases between. CDR3 DNA: TGCGCCAGCTCACAAGGTTACAATGAGCAGTTCTTC. Protein: CASSQGYNEQFF.

V gene TRBV7-2 combines with J gene TRBJ2-6; 9 nucleotides agree with TRBD2. Germline V gene lookup returns CDR1 SGHTA and CDR2 FQGNSA. The CDR3 length is 18 residues. V trimming: 3 bases; J trimming: 4 bases; junction bases outside the gene matches: 10. The CDR3 sequence: CASSFGRGGRPGANVLTF. The CDR3 bases are TGTGCCAGCAGCTTCGGGCGGGGGGGCCGGCCAGGGGCCAACGTCCTGACTTTC.

The chain combines TRBV4-1 with TRBJ1-2; D is ambiguous. The V gene lost 4 bases and the J gene lost 1 base, with 13 bases spanning the gap. CDR1 and CDR2 from the germline V gene are MGHRA and YSYEKL. The CDR3 is made up of 15 amino acids. This CDR3 is CASSLIPGINYGYTF. CDR3 in DNA: TGCGCCAGCAGCCTAATTCCGGGGATTAACTATGGCTACACCTTC.

The chain is built from TRBV18 and TRBJ2-7; 8 bases fit TRBD1. Trimming removed 1 base from V and 6 bases from J; junction bases left unmatched: 8. The CDR3 sequence is 15 residues long. CDR1 and CDR2 (germline): KGHSH, LQKENI. The CDR3 sequence is CASSPLPDRGGEQYF. The CDR3 nucleotides are TGTGCCAGCTCACCACTCCCCGACAGGGGTGGCGAGCAGTACTTC.

The chain links TRBV7-2 to TRBJ2-1; D possibly corresponds to TRBD2 (7 bases). Germline V gives CDR1 SGHTA, CDR2 FQGNSA. Deletions cut 5 bases from V and 8 bases from J, with 22 bases between. CDR3 length: 16 amino acids. The CDR3 is CASSRLFGGAWDEQFF. DNA of the CDR3: TGTGCCAGCAGCCGCCTATTTGGGGGGGCTTGGGATGAGCAGTTCTTC.

This chain connects TRBV5-1 to TRBJ1-1; possible D gene TRBD1, 5 bases. Germline CDR1 is SGHRS and CDR2 is YFSETQ. Trimming took 6 bases from V and 1 from J, leaving 16 bases between them. This CDR3 spans 15 amino acids. The CDR3 loop is CASNLYITGNTEAFF. CDR3 DNA: TGCGCCAGCAACCTATACATTACAGGGAACACTGAAGCTTTCTTT.

The gene calls are TRBV5-8 and TRBJ2-1; maybe TRBD2 (6 bases). CDR3 length: 13 amino acids. V lost 9 bases, J lost 9 bases, and 19 bases lay in between. Germline V lookup: CDR1 SGHTS, CDR2 YDEGEE. Here the CDR3 DNA reads TGTGCCACCAGGGAGGTAGCGTCCTTTGAGCAGTTCTTC. This translates into CATREVASFEQFF. Supplemented by reference TRBV5-8 and TRBJ2-1, the full variable domain reads EAGVTQSPTHLIKTRGQQATLRCSPISGHTSVYWYQQALGLGLQFLLWYDEGEERNRGNFPPRFSGRQFPNYSSELNVNALELEDSALYLCATREVASFEQFFGPGTRLTVL.

The V gene is TRBV6-4, the J gene TRBJ1-2; a possible D gene is TRBD1 (5 bases). V gave up 2 bases and J gave up 4 bases, with 11 bases separating them. The CDR3 spans 14 residues. The germline V gene has CDR1 MRHNA and CDR2 SNTAGT. DNA for the CDR3: TGTGCCAGCAGTGACGGGGACGGGAGCTATGGCTACACCTTC. This codes for CASSDGDGSYGYTF.

The gene calls are TRBV3-1 (or the pseudogene TRBV3-2) and TRBJ2-1; the match to TRBD1 covers 7 bases. Germline CDR1 LGHDT, CDR2 YNNKEL (reference sequence). V was clipped by 3 bases and J by 6 bases; unmatched bases: 8. This CDR3 spans 15 amino acids. CDR3 bases: TGTGCCAGCAGCCAGGACTGGTCAGGGGGCAATGAGCAGTTCTTC. Its protein is CASSQDWSGGNEQFF.

The chain recombines TRBV7-9 with TRBJ2-1; tentative D call: TRBD1 (6 bases). Trimming took 5 bases from V and 7 from J, leaving 18 bases between them. The CDR3 runs 15 residues. Germline V gene data show CDR1 as SEHNR and CDR2 as FQNEAQ (reference sequence). Here the CDR3 reads CASSLRDTKPNEQFF. Here the CDR3 DNA reads TGTGCCAGCAGCCTACGGGACACCAAACCTAATGAGCAGTTCTTC.

On this clone itself: This CDR3 is also generated by other DNA sequences in the sample. V and J are TRBV6-5 and TRBJ2-2, with D perhaps TRBD1 (6 bases). This CDR3 contains 14 residues. With 6 bases removed from V and 1 base from J, the gap between germline ends came to 9 bases. Germline CDR1 is MNHEY and CDR2 is SVGAGI. CDR3: CASRLQGNTGELFF. CDR3 DNA: TGTGCCAGCAGATTACAGGGGAACACCGGGGAGCTGTTTTTT.

V gene TRBV18 combines with J gene TRBJ2-1, with a weak D call TRBD2 (5 bases). V was pared by 3 bases and J by 2 bases, with 8 bases between. This CDR3 has 14 residues. Germline assignment: CDR1 KGHSH and CDR2 LQKENI. Written as DNA, the CDR3 is TGTGCCAGCTCACCTGAGAGGGCCTACAATGAGCAGTTCTTC. Protein: CASSPERAYNEQFF.

The chain combines TRBV12-5 with TRBJ1-5; D uncertain. The CDR3 has 14 residues. Trimming removed 1 base at V and 6 bases at J, with 10 bases between. Germline values: CDR1 LGHNT, CDR2 FRNRAP. DNA of the CDR3: TGTGCTAGTGGTTTGGCTCGGGCCCTTCAGCCCCAGCATTTT. This encodes CASGLARALQPQHF.

The chain combines TRBV3-1 (or the pseudogene TRBV3-2) with TRBJ2-2; no clear D gene. V lost 3 bases and J lost 4, with 12 bases in between. The length of the CDR3 is 15 residues. Germline CDR1 and CDR2: LGHDT and YNNKEL (reference sequence). CDR3 nucleotides: TGTGCCAGCAGCCAGGGCGCAGTCGTCACCGGGGAGCTGTTTTTT. This codes for CASSQGAVVTGELFF.

V and J are TRBV10-3 and TRBJ1-6; D is unclear. The length of the CDR3 is 15 residues. Germline CDR1 reads ENHRY; CDR2 reads SYGVKD. V lost 6 bases, J lost 0 bases, and 9 bases lay in between. The CDR3 reads CAIRLGSSYNSPLHF. The CDR3 DNA reads TGTGCCATCAGGCTGGGGAGCTCCTATAATTCACCCCTCCACTTT.

This rearrangement joins TRBV6-5 to TRBJ2-5, with 7 bases fitting TRBD2. The J segment lost 4 bases and the V segment lost 7 bases, leaving 6 bases of the junction unmatched. CDR1 is MNHEY and CDR2 is SVGAGI in the germline V gene. The CDR3 contains 13 residues. CDR3 sequence (DNA): TGTGCCAGCATAAGGGAGGGTGTAGAGACCCAGTACTTC. It yields the protein CASIREGVETQYF.